Listed below are T cell receptor beta chains from one sample, sequenced in a study of human T cells and chemical hapten exposure. TCRdb processed the RACE reads anew with MiXCR; each CDR3 protein has one entry. The sample lists approximately 52,000 distinct CDR3 sequences; around 9.4% were seen once. Material: whole blood, obtained in connection with sensitization to the hapten diphenylcyclopropenone (DPC). Every receptor here comes from a woman between 40 and 55 years old with alopecia areata. Some clones in this sample may be carry-over from other donors' samples. Each CDR3 is given with its conserved first and last residue. Each record gives: V gene, clone size, D gene, J gene, CDR3 protein, CDR3 DNA. The D gene is left open where the match is weak. Size is omitted from some rows. Given values are once, few, many or a class for expanded clones.

V: TRBV28; size: many; D: TRBD1; J: TRBJ2-1; CDR3: CASSFRDRGGSGEFF; DNA: TGTGCCAGCAGTTTCCGGGACAGGGGAGGTTCTGGGGAGTTCTTC
V: TRBV11-2; size: .; D: .; J: TRBJ2-5; CDR3: CASSLVYSAPSKETQYF; DNA: TGTGCCAGCAGCTTAGTTTATAGCGCCCCCAGCAAGGAGACCCAGTACTTC
V: TRBV12-3/TRBV12-4; size: large; D: .; J: TRBJ1-1; CDR3: CASSTTGNTEAFF; DNA: TGTGCCAGCAGCACGACGGGGAACACTGAAGCTTTCTTT
V: TRBV20-1; size: many; D: TRBD2; J: TRBJ2-3; CDR3: CSARGTSGRSDTQYF; DNA: TGCAGTGCTAGAGGGACTAGCGGGAGGTCAGATACGCAGTATTTT
V: TRBV2; size: .; D: TRBD1; J: TRBJ1-6; CDR3: CASSPQGVGSPLHF; DNA: TGTGCCAGCAGTCCACAGGGGGTGGGATCACCCCTCCACTTT
V: TRBV2; size: many; D: .; J: TRBJ1-5; CDR3: CASNPDSLNQPQHF; DNA: TGTGCCAGCAACCCCGACAGCCTCAATCAGCCCCAGCATTTT
V: TRBV9; size: many; D: .; J: TRBJ2-2; CDR3: CAAADRRTGELFF; DNA: TGTGCCGCTGCGGATCGGAGAACCGGGGAGCTGTTTTTT
V: TRBV15; size: .; D: TRBD2; J: TRBJ2-1; CDR3: CATSRGPKNPSGDNEQFF; DNA: TGTGCCACCAGCAGAGGCCCCAAGAACCCTAGCGGAGATAATGAGCAGTTCTTC
V: TRBV28; size: many; D: .; J: TRBJ1-1; CDR3: CASSFLGMGAGRNTEAFF; DNA: TGTGCCAGCAGTTTCCTAGGGATGGGCGCAGGGCGGAACACTGAAGCTTTCTTT
V: TRBV2; size: many; D: TRBD2; J: TRBJ2-3; CDR3: CASSARAGGRISTDTQYF; DNA: TGTGCCAGCAGTGCCAGAGCGGGGGGGCGGATTAGCACAGATACGCAGTATTTT
V: TRBV2; size: many; D: .; J: TRBJ1-2; CDR3: CASSEARGLYGYTF; DNA: TGTGCCAGCAGTGAAGCGCGGGGACTCTATGGCTACACCTTC
V: TRBV29-1; size: many; D: .; J: TRBJ1-1; CDR3: CSVEGGRAPTIAFF; DNA: TGCAGCGTTGAAGGGGGACGGGCCCCGACGATAGCTTTCTTT
V: TRBV7-2; size: many; D: TRBD2; J: TRBJ2-3; CDR3: CASSAGTSGGPTDTQYF; DNA: TGTGCCAGCAGCGCGGGGACTAGCGGGGGGCCCACAGATACGCAGTATTTT
V: TRBV11-2; size: many; D: TRBD2; J: TRBJ2-5; CDR3: CASRHSTSGGQETQYF; DNA: TGTGCCAGCAGGCATTCGACTAGCGGGGGCCAAGAGACCCAGTACTTC
V: TRBV7-9; size: .; D: .; J: TRBJ1-1; CDR3: CASEGRMNTEAFF; DNA: TGTGCCAGCGAGGGAAGAATGAACACTGAAGCTTTCTTT
V: TRBV5-1; size: many; D: .; J: TRBJ1-2; CDR3: CASSLEPGDYGYTF; DNA: TGCGCCAGCAGCTTGGAACCAGGTGACTATGGCTACACCTTC
V: TRBV28; size: many; D: .; J: TRBJ2-5; CDR3: CASSSTQGTQYF; DNA: TGTGCCAGCAGTTCGACCCAAGGGACCCAGTACTTC
V: TRBV3-1; size: many; D: TRBD1; J: TRBJ2-7; CDR3: CASSHIRDRDYEQYF; DNA: TGTGCCAGCAGCCATATCCGGGACAGGGATTACGAGCAGTACTTC
V: TRBV14; size: .; D: .; J: TRBJ1-2; CDR3: CASSQFKGPRYGYTF; DNA: TGTGCCAGCAGCCAATTTAAGGGTCCTCGCTATGGCTACACCTTC
V: TRBV6-5; size: many; D: .; J: TRBJ1-2; CDR3: CASSSYPGTTGNYGYTF; DNA: TGTGCCAGCAGTTCCTACCCGGGGACAACAGGGAACTATGGCTACACCTTC
V: TRBV7-6; size: few; D: .; J: TRBJ2-5; CDR3: CASSLLQGETQYF; DNA: TGTGCCAGCAGCTTATTACAGGGAGAGACCCAGTACTTC
V: TRBV5-1; size: few; D: .; J: TRBJ2-2; CDR3: CASSLVVTGELFF; DNA: TGCGCCAGCAGCTTGGTGGTCACCGGGGAGCTGTTTTTT
V: TRBV7-2; size: .; D: TRBD1; J: TRBJ1-2; CDR3: CASSSGDRANYGYTF; DNA: TGTGCCAGCAGCTCCGGGGACAGGGCCAACTATGGCTACACCTTC
V: TRBV29-1; size: many; D: .; J: TRBJ2-7; CDR3: CSVRPQGSSYEQYF; DNA: TGCAGCGTTCGCCCCCAGGGGAGCTCCTACGAGCAGTACTTC
V: TRBV4-1; size: .; D: TRBD2; J: TRBJ2-1; CDR3: CASSRTKTSGGPNNEQFF; DNA: TGCGCCAGCAGCCGGACTAAGACTAGCGGGGGGCCAAACAATGAGCAGTTCTTC
V: TRBV4-1; size: many; D: .; J: TRBJ1-2; CDR3: CASSRNIGGYTF; DNA: TGCGCCAGCAGCCGAAATATAGGCGGCTACACCTTC
V: TRBV12-5; size: .; D: .; J: TRBJ2-1; CDR3: CASGLNTGYDEQFF; DNA: TGTGCTAGTGGTTTAAACACAGGGTACGATGAGCAGTTCTTC
V: TRBV12-5; size: many; D: TRBD2; J: TRBJ2-3; CDR3: CASGLPGLQSQYF; DNA: TGTGCTAGTGGTTTACCGGGACTACAATCGCAGTATTTT
V: TRBV15; size: few; D: .; J: TRBJ2-6; CDR3: CATSRDNPAGANVLTF; DNA: TGTGCCACCAGCAGAGATAATCCGGCTGGGGCCAACGTCCTGACTTTC
V: TRBV21-1; size: many; D: .; J: TRBJ2-7; CDR3: CASSTKGRGEQYF; DNA: TGTGCCAGCAGCACGAAGGGGAGGGGGGAGCAGTACTTC
V: TRBV6-6; size: .; D: .; J: TRBJ2-3; CDR3: CASSPRRASSTDTQYF; DNA: TGTGCCAGCAGCCCCAGGAGGGCCTCTAGCACAGATACGCAGTATTTT
V: TRBV18; size: many; D: TRBD2; J: TRBJ2-1; CDR3: CASSPMSGGSSYNEQFF; DNA: TGTGCCAGCTCACCGATGAGCGGGGGTTCCTCCTACAATGAGCAGTTCTTC
V: TRBV29-1; size: few; D: TRBD2; J: TRBJ2-5; CDR3: CSVARVAGQETQYF; DNA: TGCAGCGTTGCCCGAGTAGCGGGTCAAGAGACCCAGTACTTC
V: TRBV5-6; size: many; D: TRBD1; J: TRBJ2-7; CDR3: CASSLLRGSSYEQYF; DNA: TGTGCCAGCAGCTTGCTCAGGGGGAGCTCCTACGAGCAGTACTTC
V: TRBV12-3/TRBV12-4; size: .; D: .; J: TRBJ2-5; CDR3: CASSPDGRGETQYF; DNA: TGTGCCAGCAGTCCCGACGGTAGGGGTGAGACCCAGTACTTC
V: TRBV18; size: many; D: TRBD1; J: TRBJ1-2; CDR3: CASSQRTGPTNYGYTF; DNA: TGTGCCAGCTCACAAAGGACAGGGCCTACTAACTATGGCTACACCTTC
V: TRBV9; size: many; D: .; J: TRBJ1-3; CDR3: CASSAEGVTRNTIYF; DNA: TGTGCCAGCAGCGCCGAGGGGGTTACAAGGAACACCATATATTTT
V: TRBV29-1; size: many; D: .; J: TRBJ2-5; CDR3: CSVWERNYHQETQYF; DNA: TGCAGCGTTTGGGAACGGAACTACCACCAAGAGACCCAGTACTTC
V: TRBV2; size: few; D: .; J: TRBJ2-2; CDR3: CASTPFSRTGELFF; DNA: TGTGCCAGCACCCCGTTTTCACGCACCGGGGAGCTGTTTTTT
V: TRBV3-1; size: .; D: TRBD2; J: TRBJ2-5; CDR3: CASSLGLAGGPQETQYF; DNA: TGTGCCAGCAGCCTGGGACTAGCGGGGGGACCTCAAGAGACCCAGTACTTC
V: TRBV19; size: .; D: .; J: TRBJ2-2; CDR3: CASTNWGWTGELFF; DNA: TGTGCCAGTACCAACTGGGGTTGGACCGGGGAGCTGTTTTTT
V: TRBV4-1; size: .; D: .; J: TRBJ2-1; CDR3: CASSPYERGYNEQFF; DNA: TGCGCCAGCAGCCCGTACGAGCGCGGGTACAATGAGCAGTTCTTC
V: TRBV13; size: few; D: .; J: TRBJ1-2; CDR3: CASSFSGYNYGYTF; DNA: TGTGCCAGCAGCTTCAGCGGGTATAACTATGGCTACACCTTC
V: TRBV27; size: many; D: .; J: TRBJ2-3; CDR3: CASSSGGATDTQYF; DNA: TGTGCCAGCAGTTCTGGCGGGGCAACAGATACGCAGTATTTT
V: TRBV29-1; size: many; D: .; J: TRBJ2-2; CDR3: CSVGFGGVGELFF; DNA: TGCAGCGTTGGATTCGGGGGTGTCGGGGAGCTGTTTTTT
V: TRBV4-1; size: few; D: .; J: TRBJ1-5; CDR3: CASSQGTVHQPQHF; DNA: TGCGCCAGCAGCCAAGGGACAGTCCATCAGCCCCAGCATTTT
V: TRBV11-2; size: many; D: .; J: TRBJ2-7; CDR3: CASSLVLRSYEQYF; DNA: TGTGCCAGCAGCTTAGTGCTGAGGAGCTACGAGCAGTACTTC
V: TRBV29-1; size: many; D: .; J: TRBJ1-2; CDR3: CSVEGKNYGYTF; DNA: TGCAGCGTTGAAGGGAAAAACTATGGCTACACCTTC
V: TRBV6-1; size: many; D: .; J: TRBJ1-5; CDR3: CASRGDNQPQHF; DNA: TGTGCCAGCAGGGGAGACAATCAGCCCCAGCATTTT
V: TRBV3-1; size: many; D: .; J: TRBJ2-3; CDR3: CASSQNEYTQYF; DNA: TGTGCCAGCAGCCAAAATGAGTATACGCAGTATTTT
V: TRBV12-3/TRBV12-4; size: few; D: TRBD2; J: TRBJ2-1; CDR3: CASSPLTGGSNEQFF; DNA: TGTGCCAGCAGTCCCCTCACGGGGGGTAGCAATGAGCAGTTCTTC
V: TRBV6-1; size: .; D: .; J: TRBJ2-5; CDR3: CASTPPRGTRTQYF; DNA: TGTGCCAGCACCCCTCCCCGGGGGACCAGGACCCAGTACTTC